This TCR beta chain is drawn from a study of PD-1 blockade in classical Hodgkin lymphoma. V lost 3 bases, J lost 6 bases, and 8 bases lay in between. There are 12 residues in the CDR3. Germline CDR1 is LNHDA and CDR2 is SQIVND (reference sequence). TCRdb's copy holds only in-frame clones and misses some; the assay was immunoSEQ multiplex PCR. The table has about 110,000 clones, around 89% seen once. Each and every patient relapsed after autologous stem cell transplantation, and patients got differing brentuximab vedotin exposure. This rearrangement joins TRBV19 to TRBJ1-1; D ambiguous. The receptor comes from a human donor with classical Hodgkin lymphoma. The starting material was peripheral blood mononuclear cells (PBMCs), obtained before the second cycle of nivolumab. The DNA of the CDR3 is TGTGCCAGTAGTATCGGTCTCGCTGAAGCTTTCTTT. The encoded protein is CASSIGLAEAFF.